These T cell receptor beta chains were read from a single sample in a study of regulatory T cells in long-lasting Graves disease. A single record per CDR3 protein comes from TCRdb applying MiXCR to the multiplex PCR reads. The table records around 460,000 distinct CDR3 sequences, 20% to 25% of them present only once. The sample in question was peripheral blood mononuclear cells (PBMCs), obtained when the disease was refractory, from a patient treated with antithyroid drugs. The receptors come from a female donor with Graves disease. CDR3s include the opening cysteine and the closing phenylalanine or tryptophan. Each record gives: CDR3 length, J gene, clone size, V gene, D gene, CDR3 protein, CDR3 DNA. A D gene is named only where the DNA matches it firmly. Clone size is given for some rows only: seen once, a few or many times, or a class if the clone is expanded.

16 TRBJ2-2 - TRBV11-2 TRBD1 CASSKNRGRNTGELFF TGTGCCAGCAGCAAAAACAGGGGGCGGAACACCGGGGAGCTGTTTTTT
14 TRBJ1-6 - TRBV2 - CASSEWGSGSPLHF TGTGCCAGCAGTGAATGGGGTTCCGGTTCACCCCTCCACTTT
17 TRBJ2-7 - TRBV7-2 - CASSLAIRVNFPYEQYF TGTGCCAGCAGCTTAGCTATAAGGGTGAACTTCCCCTACGAGCAGTACTTC
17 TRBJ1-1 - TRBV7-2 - CASSLEWGPRGNTEAFF TGTGCCAGCAGCTTAGAGTGGGGACCTAGAGGAAACACTGAAGCTTTCTTT
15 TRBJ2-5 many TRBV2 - CASRQTDRSQETQYF TGTGCCAGCAGACAAACCGACAGGTCTCAAGAGACCCAGTACTTC
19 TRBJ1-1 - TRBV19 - CASSIDLGGYRVGGTEAFF TGTGCCAGTAGTATAGATCTCGGGGGGTACAGGGTAGGGGGGACTGAAGCTTTCTTT
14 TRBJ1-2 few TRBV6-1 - CASSLTGGAYGYTF TGTGCCAGCAGCCTGACAGGAGGGGCCTATGGCTACACCTTC
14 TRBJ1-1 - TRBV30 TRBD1 CAGRTGFMNTEAFF TGTGCCGGACGGACAGGATTCATGAACACTGAAGCTTTCTTT
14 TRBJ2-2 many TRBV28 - CASSQDPGDGELFF TGTGCCAGCAGTCAAGACCCCGGGGACGGGGAGCTGTTTTTT
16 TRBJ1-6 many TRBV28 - CASRPDSSSYNSPLHF TGTGCCAGCAGGCCCGACTCGAGCTCCTATAATTCACCCCTCCACTTT
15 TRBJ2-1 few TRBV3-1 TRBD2 CASSPGTSKSNERFF TGTGCCAGCAGCCCCGGGACTAGCAAGAGCAATGAGCGGTTCTTC
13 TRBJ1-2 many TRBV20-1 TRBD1 CSADRTGGYGYTF TGCAGTGCTGACCGGACAGGGGGCTATGGCTACACCTTC
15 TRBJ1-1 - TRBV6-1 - CATTGRNILNTEAFF TGTGCCACTACAGGGCGCAACATATTGAACACTGAAGCTTTCTTT
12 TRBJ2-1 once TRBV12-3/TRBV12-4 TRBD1 CASSPGQGRQFF TGTGCCAGCAGCCCGGGACAGGGGAGGCAGTTCTTC
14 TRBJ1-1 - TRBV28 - CASSFVGDSTEAFF TGTGCCAGCAGCTTTGTGGGGGATAGCACTGAAGCTTTCTTT
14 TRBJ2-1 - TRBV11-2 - CASSLDGNYNEQFF TGTGCCAGCAGCTTAGACGGGAACTACAATGAGCAGTTCTTC
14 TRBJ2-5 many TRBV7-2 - CASSLSQSREIQYF TGTGCCAGCAGCTTGTCACAGAGTAGGGAGATCCAGTACTTC
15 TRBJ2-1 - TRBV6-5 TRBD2 CASSYIGGSNYEQFF TGTGCCAGCAGTTACATTGGCGGGAGTAACTATGAGCAGTTCTTC
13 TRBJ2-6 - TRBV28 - CASRGRGANVLTF TGTGCCAGCAGGGGTAGGGGGGCCAACGTCCTGACTTTC
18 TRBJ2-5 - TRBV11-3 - CASSLGEWGFGVQETQYF TGTGCCAGCAGCTTAGGAGAGTGGGGTTTCGGCGTCCAAGAGACCCAGTACTTC
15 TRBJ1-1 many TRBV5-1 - CASSLAVGMNTEAFF TGCGCCAGCAGCTTGGCCGTCGGGATGAACACTGAAGCTTTCTTT
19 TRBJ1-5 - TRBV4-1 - CASSQDEDWTKEGNQPQHF TGCGCCAGCAGCCAAGACGAAGATTGGACCAAGGAGGGCAATCAGCCCCAGCATTTT
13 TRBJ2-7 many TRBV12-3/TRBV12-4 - CASTVDQGYEQYF TGTGCCAGCACCGTAGACCAGGGCTACGAGCAGTACTTC
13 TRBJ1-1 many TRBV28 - CASSSDESAEAFF TGTGCCAGCAGTTCGGACGAGTCAGCCGAAGCTTTCTTT
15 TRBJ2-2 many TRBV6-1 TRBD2 CASRHSGGNTGELFF TGTGCCAGCAGACATAGCGGGGGGAACACCGGGGAGCTGTTTTTT
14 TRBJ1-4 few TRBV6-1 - CATISRDSNEKLFF TGTGCCACCATTTCTCGGGACTCTAATGAAAAACTGTTTTTT
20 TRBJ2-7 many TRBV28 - CASSQRIKLGRASRSYEQYF TGTGCCAGCAGTCAAAGAATCAAGCTCGGACGGGCTAGCCGGTCCTACGAGCAGTACTTC
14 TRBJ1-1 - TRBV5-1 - CASRRQIMNTEAFF TGCGCCAGCAGAAGACAGATAATGAACACTGAAGCTTTCTTT
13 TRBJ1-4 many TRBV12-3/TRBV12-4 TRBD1 CASGQVWNEKLFF TGTGCCAGCGGACAGGTGTGGAATGAAAAACTGTTTTTT
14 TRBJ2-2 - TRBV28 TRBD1 CASFGQGGIGELFF TGTGCCAGCTTCGGACAGGGGGGAATCGGGGAGCTGTTTTTT
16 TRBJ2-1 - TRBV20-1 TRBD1 CSARDHQGVSYNEQFF TGCAGTGCTAGAGATCATCAGGGGGTTTCCTACAATGAGCAGTTCTTC
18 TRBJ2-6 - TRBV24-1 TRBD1 CATSDSPGGPSGANVLTF TGTGCCACCAGTGATTCACCAGGGGGCCCCTCTGGGGCCAACGTCCTGACTTTC
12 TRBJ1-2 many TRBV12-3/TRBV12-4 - CASSGGNHGYTF TGTGCCAGCAGTGGGGGAAACCATGGCTACACCTTC
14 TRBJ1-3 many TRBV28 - CASSKAGSGNTIYF TGTGCCAGCAGTAAAGCCGGTTCTGGAAACACCATATATTTT
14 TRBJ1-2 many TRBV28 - CASSLRLGASGYTF TGTGCCAGCAGTTTAAGGCTGGGGGCCAGTGGCTACACCTTC
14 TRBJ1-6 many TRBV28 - CASSRAGDNSPLHF TGTGCCAGCTCTCGGGCAGGGGATAATTCACCCCTCCACTTT
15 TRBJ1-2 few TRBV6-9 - CASSYGDIGNYGYTF TGTGCCAGCAGTTACGGGGACATTGGGAACTATGGCTACACCTTC
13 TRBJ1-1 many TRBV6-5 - CASSSRQNTEAFF TGTGCCAGCAGTTCACGACAGAACACTGAAGCTTTCTTT
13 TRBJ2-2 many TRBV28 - CASSTTATGELFF TGTGCCAGCAGTACGACAGCCACCGGGGAGCTGTTTTTT